This TCR beta chain was retrieved from a study of T-cell memory formation after mild COVID-19. At the level of the study: Among the donors, TCR clusters were largely specific to each donor.

The length of the CDR3 is 15 residues. Trimming at V came to 4 bases and at J to 0 bases, leaving 6 bases not matched to a gene. Germline V lookup: CDR1 SGHDT, CDR2 YYEEEE. Details on this clonotype: No antigen is known for it.

TCRalpha and TCRbeta libraries used 5'RACE with constant-segment primers and UMIs. One entry per CDR3 protein, called by TCRdb with MiXCR from the 5' RACE reads. The sample has some 330,000 distinct CDR3 sequences; roughly 21% are singletons. General observations from the study: CD8+ contracting clones occupied EMRA, while CD4+ ones occupied mainly CM and EM. Whereas later expanders leaned CD4+, clones contracting day 15 to 85 showed a balanced CD4/CD8 makeup.

Source material: PBMCs or a T cell subset sorted from them (not recorded which). The clonotype was recovered from an adult woman who had mild COVID-19 (a few samples of this study predate the infection). Cell type and time point are not known. This chain joins TRBV5-6 and TRBJ1-1; TRBD1 matches at 7 bases. CDR3 protein: CASSTRGQLNTEAFF. The CDR3, as DNA: TGTGCCAGCAGCACGAGGGGACAGTTGAACACTGAAGCTTTCTTT.